This T cell receptor (beta chain) stems from a study of cytomegalovirus exposure and HLA in healthy donors. Study as a whole: The 550 to 800 first-cohort repertoires and the 130 or so validation repertoires shared the same platform, a later analysis reported.

Libraries were prepared by immunoSEQ multiplex PCR; TCRdb keeps only in-frame clonotypes and omits some of them. The sample yields roughly 80,000 clones, 94% seen once. The V end lost 1 base, the J end lost 8 bases, and 8 bases lay between the germline ends. The length of the CDR3 is 12 residues. Germline lookup yields CDR1 MDHEN and CDR2 SYDVKM. The chain recombines TRBV28 with TRBJ1-2, with no clear D. This clonotype was sampled from a woman under 30 in good health and CMV-seropositive. Specimen: PBMCs. CDR3 bases: TGTGCCAGCAGTTTATCCGGGTTGGGCTACACCTTC. Translation: CASSLSGLGYTF.